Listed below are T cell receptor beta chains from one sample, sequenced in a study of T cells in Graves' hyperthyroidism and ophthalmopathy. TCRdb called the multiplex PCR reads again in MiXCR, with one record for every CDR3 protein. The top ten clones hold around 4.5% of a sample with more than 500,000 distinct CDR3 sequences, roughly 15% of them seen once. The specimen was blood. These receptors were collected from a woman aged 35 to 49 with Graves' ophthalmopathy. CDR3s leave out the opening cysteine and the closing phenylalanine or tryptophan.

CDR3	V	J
ASSLWTYQETQY	TRBV28	TRBJ2-5
SVEQGVEQY	TRBV29-1	TRBJ2-7
SVPGGDIQY	TRBV29-1	TRBJ2-4
ASMPGQVQETQY	TRBV28	TRBJ2-5
ASKGTGKGSPLH	TRBV2	TRBJ1-6
ASSPSMRLNTEAF	TRBV28	TRBJ1-1
ASSFMGYTEAF	TRBV5-1	TRBJ1-1
ASSLVQTIPYIEQY	TRBV28	TRBJ2-7
ASSLLGQAGTQY	TRBV7-2	TRBJ2-5
ASSQEGGGQAAYEQY	TRBV4-1	TRBJ2-7
ASSGPGNTIY	TRBV6-1	TRBJ1-3
ASSPAVGRLYEQY	TRBV7-9	TRBJ2-7
ASTPGRFGLKAF	TRBV19	TRBJ1-1
ASSEYRANTEAF	TRBV25-1	TRBJ1-1
SAGGFRGPLSAF	TRBV20-1	TRBJ1-1
ASSLAGMVGEQY	TRBV28	TRBJ2-7
ASSLEAIYEQY	TRBV2	TRBJ2-7
AISDGSTGTYTEAF	TRBV10-3	TRBJ1-1
AISYTGTSYEQY	TRBV10-3	TRBJ2-7
ASSWELAVETQY	TRBV28	TRBJ2-5
SVPENTEAF	TRBV29-1	TRBJ1-1
AWSGTNTGELF	TRBV30	TRBJ2-2
ASSESLGATQGAF	TRBV25-1	TRBJ1-1
ASRSGQNTGELF	TRBV28	TRBJ2-2
AKGRGGPGSGNTIY	TRBV2	TRBJ1-3
ASSGENREPQH	TRBV9	TRBJ1-5
ASSPWLGTLNTEAF	TRBV5-6	TRBJ1-1
ASSLLAGEGSYEQY	TRBV7-2	TRBJ2-7
ASSPPSGANVLT	TRBV18	TRBJ2-6
ASSFTRDQGYT	TRBV27	TRBJ1-2
SARALAGSHEQY	TRBV20-1	TRBJ2-7
ASIRQGLRGYT	TRBV6-1	TRBJ1-2
ASTRAGEGFFGANVLT	TRBV6-2/TRBV6-3	TRBJ2-6
AWADGRGTQY	TRBV7-9	TRBJ2-5
AWSVFGGMNTEAF	TRBV30	TRBJ1-1
ASSPRQGRSPLH	TRBV2	TRBJ1-6
ASSSGHNLANYGYT	TRBV12-3/TRBV12-4	TRBJ1-2
ASSPPGGSYNEQF	TRBV28	TRBJ2-1
ASSLDGTEAF	TRBV28	TRBJ1-1
AGSLDRGTEAF	TRBV28	TRBJ1-1
ASSPGGFVTMNTEAF	TRBV4-1	TRBJ1-1
ASSQWGTEQF	TRBV6-1	TRBJ2-1
ASRHTGYAEAF	TRBV27	TRBJ1-1
ASSPAGAGEQY	TRBV7-9	TRBJ2-7
ASSSTGASSGNTIY	TRBV5-1	TRBJ1-3
SANSGTSDLYEQY	TRBV20-1	TRBJ2-7
ASSGEIRYEQC	TRBV2	TRBJ2-7
ASSYSVGSNQPQH	TRBV6-5	TRBJ1-5